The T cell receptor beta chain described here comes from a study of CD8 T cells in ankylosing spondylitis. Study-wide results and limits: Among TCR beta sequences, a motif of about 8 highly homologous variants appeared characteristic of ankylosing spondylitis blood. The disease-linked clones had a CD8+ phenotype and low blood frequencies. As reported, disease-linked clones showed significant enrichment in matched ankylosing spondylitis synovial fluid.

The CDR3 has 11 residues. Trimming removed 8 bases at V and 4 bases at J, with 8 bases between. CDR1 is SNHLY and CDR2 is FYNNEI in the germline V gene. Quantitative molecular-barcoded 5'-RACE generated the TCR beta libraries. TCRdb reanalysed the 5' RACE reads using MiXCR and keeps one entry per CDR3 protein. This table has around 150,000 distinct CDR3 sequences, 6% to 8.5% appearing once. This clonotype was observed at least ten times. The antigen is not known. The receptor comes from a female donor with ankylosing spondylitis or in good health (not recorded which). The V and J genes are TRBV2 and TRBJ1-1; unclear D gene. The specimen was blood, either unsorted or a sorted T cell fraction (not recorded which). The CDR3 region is CASFSFTEAFF. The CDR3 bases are TGTGCCAGCTTTTCGTTCACTGAAGCTTTCTTT.